The clone carrying this TCR beta chain was seen a few times. What it binds is not known. The data were taken from a study of CD8+ T cells in alopecia areata. Findings and limits, study-wide: In scalp samples, resident alphabeta T cells of normal skin are also sequenced.

The sample's treatment: oral pan-JAK inhibitor, 5-10 mg twice daily. Alopecia areata patients had lesional scalp punch biopsies and peripheral blood taken from them. The length of the CDR3 is 14 residues. Germline V gene sequence: CDR1 MNHNY, CDR2 SVGAGI (reference sequence). J lost 4 bases, V lost 4 bases, and 3 bases had no gene match. RNA was extracted and reverse transcribed into cDNA as the sequencing template. Profiling relied on immunoSEQ multiplex PCR, and the TCRdb table lists in-frame clones only, not all of them. The profile covers approximately 300,000 clones, with 58% appearing a single time and less than 2% taken by the ten largest.

The sequence came from a human donor with alopecia areata. The sequencing here drew on CD4+ T cells sorted from blood, taken at week 24, from a patient treated with tofacitinib. The chain has TRBV6-6 and TRBJ2-1; 8 nucleotides line up with TRBD1. The CDR3 nucleotides read TGTGCCAGCAGTTCCGGGACAGGTTACAATGAGCAGTTCTTC. Its protein is CASSSGTGYNEQFF.